A single sample is the source of the 14 T cell receptor beta chains below, sequenced in a study of control samples from healthy donors and cancer patients (TCRdb year 2020). Receptor amplification or capture employed the immunoSEQ multiplex PCR assay. TCRdb took this table from immuneACCESS and kept in-frame rearrangements with V and J called. Such tables lack part of the clones; where checked against another copy, unresolved V genes explain under half of the gap, and the rest is unexplained. The sample yields about 120,000 clones; roughly 87% were counted once. About 1.8% of the sample comes from the top ten. Sequenced material: blood. The receptor source for this set is a man younger than 30 in good health.

This chain uses TRBV9 with TRBJ2-1; the D is unclear. The CDR3 length is 11 residues. The V and J ends lost 3 bases and 6 bases respectively, with 4 bases between them. CDR1 and CDR2 from the germline V gene are SGDLS and YYNGEE. The CDR3 spells CASSASNEQFF. The CDR3 nucleotides read TGTGCCAGCAGCGCCTCCAATGAGCAGTTCTTC.

The chain is built from TRBV6-2 or TRBV6-3 and TRBJ2-5, with a possible D match to TRBD2 (5 bases). Trimming pared 4 bases from V and 4 bases from J, leaving 10 bases between. Germline loops: CDR1 MNHEY, CDR2 SVGEGT. This CDR3 has 13 residues. CDR3 amino acids: CASSSAGPETQYF. CDR3 bases: TGTGCCAGCAGTTCCGCGGGCCCAGAGACCCAGTACTTC.

The chain couples TRBV6-2 or TRBV6-3 to TRBJ1-1, with TRBD1 matching over 8 bases. The germline gives CDR1 MNHEY, CDR2 SVGEGT. Trimming removed 2 bases from V and 0 bases from J; junction bases left unmatched: 5. The CDR3 extends over 16 amino acids. The chain's CDR3 is CASSYHRGVMNTEAFF. CDR3 DNA: TGTGCCAGCAGTTACCACAGGGGGGTCATGAACACTGAAGCTTTCTTT.

The chain joins TRBV30 to TRBJ2-7, with D unclear. The CDR3 is 12 residues long. The V end lost 3 bases, the J end lost 4 bases, and 10 bases lay between the germline ends. In germline, CDR1 is GTSNPN, CDR2 SVGIG (reference sequence). The CDR3 loop is CAWSNGPYEQYF. The CDR3 bases are TGTGCCTGGAGCAATGGACCTTACGAGCAGTACTTC.

The chain links TRBV12-3 or TRBV12-4 to TRBJ2-7, with 7 bases that match TRBD1. CDR3 length: 13 amino acids. V lost 4 bases, J lost 5 bases, and 5 bases stayed unmatched. The DNA of the CDR3 is TGTGCCAGCAGTTGGACAGGAAACAACGAGCAGTACTTC. The encoded protein is CASSWTGNNEQYF.

The chain employs TRBV27 and TRBJ2-2; 9 nucleotides line up with TRBD1. Germline CDR1 is MNHEY and CDR2 is SMNVEV (reference sequence). The CDR3 consists of 15 residues. V lost 5 bases to trimming and J lost 4 bases; unmatched junction nucleotides: 5. CDR3 in DNA: TGTGCCAGCAGTCCCCGGGACAGGGCCACCGGGGAGCTGTTTTTT. Amino acid sequence: CASSPRDRATGELFF.

This clone has at least ten counts. The V and J genes are TRBV5-1 and TRBJ2-2, with D unresolved. Germline loops: CDR1 SGHRS, CDR2 YFSETQ. The CDR3 is 16 residues long. The ends were cut back, 2 bases at V and 4 bases at J, with 15 bases in the middle. The CDR3 protein is CASSFPAGPLTGELFF. CDR3 coding DNA: TGCGCCAGCAGCTTTCCAGCCGGGCCCCTCACCGGGGAGCTGTTTTTT.

The chain has TRBV7-2 and TRBJ1-2, with 7 bases identical to TRBD1. Germline CDR1 and CDR2: SGHTA and FQGNSA. Trimming cost V 0 bases and J 4 bases; bases outside gene matches: 2. The CDR3 runs 14 residues. CDR3 loop: CASSLAAGGYGYTF. CDR3 DNA sequence: TGTGCCAGCAGCTTAGCCGCAGGGGGCTATGGCTACACCTTC.

The V call is TRBV9, the J call TRBJ2-2; D perhaps matches TRBD2 (7 bases). Trimming took off 5 bases at V and 4 bases at J, with 15 bases between the two ends. The CDR3 sequence is 15 residues long. Germline V gene data show CDR1 as SGDLS and CDR2 as YYNGEE. CDR3 coding DNA: TGTGCCAGCAGAGGGGGAGGGGATCTCACCGGGGAGCTGTTTTTT. It specifies CASRGGGDLTGELFF.

DNA of the CDR3: TGTGCCAGTAGTATACCAGCCGGGACTAGCGGGCGATCCTACGAGCAGTACTTC. It is translated as CASSIPAGTSGRSYEQYF. This chain links TRBV19 with TRBJ2-7, with TRBD2 matching over 12 bases. The CDR3 sequence is 18 residues long. The germline V gene has CDR1 LNHDA and CDR2 SQIVND (reference sequence). The J segment lost 1 base and the V segment lost 2 bases, leaving 9 bases of the junction unmatched.

The genes are TRBV30 and TRBJ1-1, with 7 bases fitting TRBD1. CDR3 length: 13 amino acids. V lost 5 bases and J lost 3; bases outside the gene matches: 6. Germline lookup yields CDR1 GTSNPN and CDR2 SVGIG (reference sequence). In DNA form, the CDR3 reads TGTGCCTGGGGGACAGAGATAGACACTGAAGCTTTCTTT. Residues: CAWGTEIDTEAFF.

As regards this clone: Additional DNA sequences in this sample encode the identical CDR3. The chain joins TRBV9 to TRBJ2-4; possible D gene TRBD1, 8 bases. V was cut by 3 bases and J by 1 base, with 14 bases left in between. Germline V gene sequence: CDR1 SGDLS, CDR2 YYNGEE. The CDR3 loop spans 16 amino acids. The CDR3 sequence: CASSGQGRGAKNIQYF. CDR3 coding DNA: TGTGCCAGCAGCGGACAGGGGCGGGGGGCCAAAAACATTCAGTACTTC.

This chain links TRBV27 with TRBJ2-3, with unresolved D. Germline V gene lookup returns CDR1 MNHEY and CDR2 SMNVEV (reference sequence). CDR3 length: 15 residues. Trimming took off 3 bases at V and 2 bases at J, with 12 bases between the two ends. This chain's CDR3 is CASSFGRPFTDTQYF. The DNA for the CDR3 is TGTGCCAGCAGTTTCGGCCGACCCTTCACAGATACGCAGTATTTT.

This clone was picked up one time. This sequence joins TRBV9 and TRBJ1-1; possibly TRBD1 for D (6 bases). The CDR3 totals 19 residues. Trimming cost V 0 bases and J 2 bases, with 23 bases left between them. The germline CDR1 and CDR2 sequences are SGDLS and YYNGEE. CDR3 sequence reads: CASSVGVGDKASINTEAFF. CDR3 nucleotides: TGTGCCAGCAGCGTAGGGGTAGGGGACAAAGCGTCAATTAACACTGAAGCTTTCTTT.